The 14 T cell receptor beta chains below come from one sample, sequenced in a study of cytomegalovirus exposure and HLA in healthy donors (dated by TCRdb to the late 2010s). To prepare the library, the immunoSEQ multiplex PCR assay was applied. As stored in TCRdb, this immuneACCESS dataset retains in-frame rearrangements with V and J assigned. A fraction of the clones does not appear; measured against another copy, unresolved V genes explain less than half of the discrepancy, and the remainder lacks a known reason. For this sample there are a few hundred thousand clones; 86% appear just once. More than 0.8% of the sample lies in the top ten. The sequencing input was PBMCs. The origin of the receptors is a woman under 30 in good health and CMV-seronegative.

V usage is TRBV29-1 and J usage is TRBJ1-2; D unresolved. Between the trimmed V and J ends, which lost 7 bases and 2 bases, there was a span of 8 bases. The CDR3 totals 11 residues. In germline, CDR1 is SQVTM, CDR2 ANQGSEA. This CDR3 reads CSATTNYGYTF. The DNA of the CDR3 is TGCAGCGCCACGACAAACTATGGCTACACCTTC.

This clone was counted at least ten times. The rearrangement uses TRBV2 and TRBJ1-4; D gene uncertain. Germline V CDR1 and CDR2: SNHLY, FYNNEI. The V end lost 4 bases, the J end lost 8 bases, and 11 bases lay between the germline ends. The CDR3 has 13 residues. In nucleotides, the CDR3 is TGTGCCAGCAGTGCAGGTTTCGGCGAAAAACTGTTTTTT. Protein sequence: CASSAGFGEKLFF.

J is TRBJ1-5 and V is TRBV11-2, with 8 bases that match TRBD1. Per the germline V gene, CDR1 is SGHAT and CDR2 is FQNNGV. CDR3 length: 15 residues. After removal of 5 bases from V and 0 bases from J, the junction contained 3 bases not matched to a gene. CDR3 sequence reads: CASSLTGDSNQPQHF. The CDR3 nucleotides are TGTGCCAGCAGCCTGACAGGGGATAGCAATCAGCCCCAGCATTTT.

This chain links TRBV18 with TRBJ1-1; TRBD1 matches 12 bases. After removal of 3 bases from V and 3 bases from J, the junction contained 2 bases not matched to a gene. The CDR3 length is 15 residues. Germline-derived CDR1 and CDR2 are KGHSH and LQKENI. CDR3 nucleotides: TGTGCCAGCTCACCGGGACAGGGGGCTTACACTGAAGCTTTCTTT. Protein: CASSPGQGAYTEAFF.

The chain has TRBV7-2 and TRBJ1-1; D might be TRBD1 (6 bases). The germline V and J ends were trimmed by 6 bases and 1 base, with 9 bases remaining between them. Per germline, CDR1 SGHTA and CDR2 FQGNSA. CDR3 length: 13 amino acids. CDR3 DNA: TGTGCCAGCAGGCTCAGGGGGAACACTGAAGCTTTCTTT. Encoded protein: CASRLRGNTEAFF.

The chain joins TRBV7-2 to TRBJ2-3; the match to TRBD2 covers 8 bases. The CDR3 totals 16 residues. Germline CDR1 is SGHTA and CDR2 is FQGNSA. The V segment lost 1 base and the J segment 2 bases; nucleotides outside the gene matches: 5. CDR3 region: CASSLGLAGHTDTQYF. In DNA form, the CDR3 reads TGTGCCAGCAGCTTAGGCCTAGCGGGCCACACAGATACGCAGTATTTT. Combining the CDR3 with reference TRBV7-2 and TRBJ2-3 gives the whole variable domain GAGVSQSPSNKVTEKGKDVELRCDPISGHTALYWYRQSLGQGLEFLIYFQGNSAPDKSGLPSDRFSAERTGGSVSTLTIQRTQQEDSAVYLCASSLGLAGHTDTQYFGPGTRLTVL.

This chain joins TRBV7-2 and TRBJ1-1; D is uncertain. Deletions cut 3 bases from V and 8 bases from J, with 10 bases between. The CDR3 is made up of 12 amino acids. Germline lookup yields CDR1 SGHTA and CDR2 FQGNSA. The CDR3 sequence: CASSFDKREAFF. The CDR3 bases are TGTGCCAGCAGCTTTGACAAAAGGGAAGCTTTCTTT.

The genes are TRBV5-1 and TRBJ2-2, with 8 bases that match TRBD2. The CDR3 is 16 amino acids. Trimming took 1 base from V and 6 from J; bases not matched to a gene: 8. The germline gives CDR1 SGHRS, CDR2 YFSETQ. The CDR3 DNA sequence: TGCGCCAGCAGCTTGACGGGAGGGCCGGAACCCGGGGAGCTGTTTTTT. This gives the protein CASSLTGGPEPGELFF. The full variable domain, rest sourced from reference TRBV5-1 and TRBJ2-2, is KAGVTQTPRYLIKTRGQQVTLSCSPISGHRSVSWYQQTPGQGLQFLFEYFSETQRNKGNFPGRFSGRQFSNSRSEMNVSTLELGDSALYLCASSLTGGPEPGELFFGEGSRLTVL.

V and J are TRBV6-5 and TRBJ2-2; 7 bases match TRBD2. The CDR3 runs to 14 residues. Trimming removed 7 bases from V and 7 bases from J; junction bases left unmatched: 9. Germline lookup yields CDR1 MNHEY and CDR2 SVGAGI. In DNA, the CDR3 is TGTGCCAGCACCAAACTAGCGTCCCGCGGGGAGCTGTTTTTT. Protein product: CASTKLASRGELFF.

The chain has TRBV6-6 and TRBJ2-7, with D perhaps matching TRBD2 (6 bases). The CDR3 consists of 15 residues. Trimming cost V 9 bases and J 5 bases, with 23 bases left between them. Germline values: CDR1 MNHNY, CDR2 SVGAGI (reference sequence). CDR3 sequence reads: CASLAPPGRNHEQYF. The CDR3 region has the DNA TGTGCCAGTCTGGCCCCCCCGGGGAGGAACCACGAGCAGTACTTC.

The chain recombines TRBV10-3 with TRBJ1-2; 8 bases fit TRBD1. Germline CDR1 and CDR2: ENHRY and SYGVKD. This CDR3 has 15 residues. The ends lost 6 bases at V and 3 bases at J; junction bases unmatched: 9. In DNA, the CDR3 is TGTGCCATCAGGGTACAGGGGGTAGACGACTATGGCTACACCTTC. It encodes CAIRVQGVDDYGYTF.

This chain joins TRBV12-5 and TRBJ2-3, with D maybe TRBD2 (6 bases). CDR1 and CDR2 from the germline V gene are LGHNT and FRNRAP. This CDR3 contains 14 residues. V was shortened by 6 bases and J by 0 bases, with 10 bases between the two germline ends. Here the CDR3 reads CASGPGASTDTQYF. The DNA for the CDR3 is TGTGCTAGTGGGCCGGGAGCTAGCACAGATACGCAGTATTTT.

V gene TRBV6-5 combines with J gene TRBJ2-7, with 7 bases aligning to TRBD1. This CDR3 is 14 amino acids long. V dropped 5 bases and J dropped 3; count of bases not matched to a gene: 7. The germline CDR1 and CDR2 sequences are MNHEY and SVGAGI. For the CDR3, the DNA is TGTGCCAGCAGTCGCCGGACAGGCCGCTACGAGCAGTACTTC. It yields the protein CASSRRTGRYEQYF.

V usage is TRBV7-9 and J usage is TRBJ2-3; 10 bases align to TRBD2. Germline CDR1 and CDR2: SEHNR and FQNEAQ (reference sequence). The CDR3 runs to 17 residues. V shed 0 bases, J shed 6 bases, and the junction held 9 bases outside the gene matches. The CDR3 DNA reads TGTGCCAGCAGCTTAGCGAGGGCTAGCGGGGGTCCGGATACGCAGTATTTT. This translates into CASSLARASGGPDTQYF.